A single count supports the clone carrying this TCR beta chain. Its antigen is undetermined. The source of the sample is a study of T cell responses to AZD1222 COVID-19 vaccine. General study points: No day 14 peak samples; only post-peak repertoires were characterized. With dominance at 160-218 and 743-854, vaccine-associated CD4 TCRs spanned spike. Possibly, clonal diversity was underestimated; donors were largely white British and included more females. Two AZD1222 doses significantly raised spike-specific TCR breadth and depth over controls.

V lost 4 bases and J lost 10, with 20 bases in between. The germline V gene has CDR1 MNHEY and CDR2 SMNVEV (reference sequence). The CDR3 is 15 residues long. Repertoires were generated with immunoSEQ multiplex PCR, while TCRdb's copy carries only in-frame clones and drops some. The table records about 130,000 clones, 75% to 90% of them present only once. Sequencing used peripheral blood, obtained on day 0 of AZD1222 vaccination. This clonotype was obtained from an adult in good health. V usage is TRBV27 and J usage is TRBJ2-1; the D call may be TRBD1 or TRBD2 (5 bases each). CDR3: CASSSPHEGPGEQFF. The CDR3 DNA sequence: TGTGCCAGCAGTTCTCCCCACGAGGGACCTGGCGAGCAGTTCTTC.